These 27 T cell receptor beta chains were sequenced from one sample in a study of T cells in Graves' hyperthyroidism and ophthalmopathy. It was RNA transcripts that yielded the amplified TCR beta CDR3 regions. The HTBI primer set drove a first-round RT-PCR of the TCR CDR3. Using its own MiXCR run on the multiplex PCR reads, TCRdb lists one record per CDR3 protein. Of roughly 600,000 distinct CDR3 sequences in the sample, 13% to 15% were seen once. The sample comprised blood. These receptors were collected from a woman aged 45-65 years with Graves' ophthalmopathy.

The V gene is TRBV11-2, the J gene TRBJ2-2; the D gene is possibly TRBD2 (5 bases). V lost 3 bases and J lost 4, with 9 bases in between. CDR1 SGHAT and CDR2 FQNNGV come from the germline V gene. This CDR3 contains 14 residues. The CDR3 loop reads CASSLERATGELFF. The CDR3, as DNA: TGTGCCAGCAGCTTGGAGAGGGCCACCGGGGAGCTGTTTTTT.

In this sample, this clonotype turned up many times. V usage is TRBV5-1 and J usage is TRBJ2-2; tentatively, D is TRBD1 (6 bases). CDR1 and CDR2 (germline): SGHRS, YFSETQ. The germline V and J ends were trimmed by 0 bases and 8 bases, with 14 bases remaining between them. The CDR3 consists of 15 residues. The CDR3 sequence is CASSLDVGQVGELFF. CDR3 DNA: TGCGCCAGCAGCTTGGATGTGGGACAAGTGGGGGAGCTGTTTTTT.

This clonotype showed up many times. The chain recombines TRBV28 with TRBJ1-2; perhaps TRBD1 as D (6 bases). The CDR3 loop spans 15 amino acids. Trimming left V 5 bases short and J 3 bases short, with 16 bases between. CDR1 and CDR2 from the germline V gene are MDHEN and SYDVKM. The CDR3 DNA follows: TGTGCCAGCAGTATCTACAGGGTGCGGGACTATGGCTACACCTTC. Its protein product is CASSIYRVRDYGYTF.

This clonotype appeared a few times. The chain uses TRBV6-6 and TRBJ2-7; D is unresolved. CDR3 length: 17 amino acids. CDR1 is MNHNY and CDR2 is SVGAGI in the germline V gene (reference sequence). With 0 bases removed from V and 3 bases from J, the gap between germline ends came to 18 bases. In nucleotides, the CDR3 is TGTGCCAGCAGTTACTCGACGCGGCGGCTACTATTCTACGAGCAGTACTTC. Its protein product is CASSYSTRRLLFYEQYF.

This clonotype occurred a few times. This rearrangement joins TRBV19 to TRBJ1-5, with D possibly being TRBD1 (5 bases). CDR1 LNHDA and CDR2 SQIVND come from the germline V gene (reference sequence). V was clipped by 0 bases and J by 0 bases, with 12 bases between them. The CDR3 is 17 amino acids. The CDR3 is CASSIEIGHSSNQPQHF. The CDR3 DNA reads as TGTGCCAGTAGTATAGAAATTGGACACTCTAGCAATCAGCCCCAGCATTTT.

Regarding this clonotype: It may be a read error: a sequence one base away is much more abundant. The chain is built from TRBV7-3 and TRBJ2-1; no reliable D call. Germline V gives CDR1 SGHTA, CDR2 FQGTGA. This CDR3 region has 15 residues. The V end lost 6 bases, the J end lost 6 bases, and 18 bases lay between the germline ends. The CDR3 sequence: CASSLRRPTFNEQFF. Here the CDR3 DNA reads TGTGCCAGCAGTTTACGACGTCCAACCTTCAATGAGCAGTTCTTC.

There are many counts of this clonotype. V usage is TRBV6-1 and J usage is TRBJ2-7; tentative D call: TRBD2 (8 bases). The CDR3 sequence is 14 residues long. The V end lost 7 bases, the J end lost 3 bases, and 16 bases lay between the germline ends. The germline gives CDR1 MNHNS, CDR2 SASEGT. This CDR3 is CASNPGGDSYEQYF. CDR3 in DNA: TGTGCCAGCAACCCGGGGGGGGACAGCTACGAGCAGTACTTC.

This clonotype was detected ten times or more. This chain uses TRBV7-9 with TRBJ2-1, with 12 bases that match TRBD2. Germline V gene sequence: CDR1 SEHNR, CDR2 FQNEAQ (reference sequence). CDR3 length equals 18 residues. The ends lost 5 bases at V and 0 bases at J; junction bases unmatched: 8. In nucleotides, the CDR3 is TGTGCCAGCAGCCCCGCAGGGACTAGCGGGCGCTCCTACAATGAGCAGTTCTTC. Translating it yields CASSPAGTSGRSYNEQFF.

This clonotype was recorded many times. The gene calls are TRBV7-9 and TRBJ2-3, with TRBD2 identical over 8 bases. The CDR3 totals 20 residues. V lost 8 bases to trimming and J lost 0 bases; unmatched junction nucleotides: 22. CDR1 is SEHNR, CDR2 FQNEAQ, per germline (reference sequence). The CDR3, as DNA: TGTGCCAGCCAAGGCGAACGAAGGGCGGGAGGATCCGCTAGCACAGATACGCAGTATTTT. Protein: CASQGERRAGGSASTDTQYF. The whole variable domain, filled in from reference TRBV7-9 and TRBJ2-3, reads DTGVSQNPRHKITKRGQNVTFRCDPISEHNRLYWYRQTLGQGPEFLTYFQNEAQLEKSRLLSDRFSAERPKGSFSTLEIQRTEQGDSAMYLCASQGERRAGGSASTDTQYFGPGTRLTVL.

This clonotype appeared many times. The chain employs TRBV11-2 and TRBJ2-7, with TRBD2 identical over 12 bases. CDR3 size: 15 residues. The germline V gene encodes CDR1 SGHAT and CDR2 FQNNGV. The junction had 7 bases not matched to a gene; V was cut back by 5 bases and J by 5 bases. CDR3 in DNA: TGTGCCAGCAGCCTAGCGGGAGGGCCGGAAAACGAGCAGTACTTC. Its protein is CASSLAGGPENEQYF.

This clonotype was seen ten or more times. The chain joins TRBV28 to TRBJ2-1; 8 bases are shared with TRBD2. Germline CDR1 is MDHEN and CDR2 is SYDVKM. With 1 base clipped from V and 4 bases from J, the junction kept 18 bases outside the gene matches. The CDR3 sequence is 20 residues long. The chain's CDR3 is CASSLSGPRPSGRVYNEQFF. The CDR3 DNA reads TGTGCCAGCAGTTTATCAGGGCCGCGTCCTAGCGGGCGGGTGTACAATGAGCAGTTCTTC.

The chain uses TRBV6-1 and TRBJ2-5, with 7 bases that match TRBD1. Looked up from germline, CDR1 is MNHNS and CDR2 is SASEGT. V lost 2 bases, J lost 2 bases, and 5 bases stayed unmatched. CDR3 length: 15 residues. In nucleotides, the CDR3 is TGTGCCAGCAGTGAACTCGGGACAGCACAAGAGACCCAGTACTTC. It is translated as CASSELGTAQETQYF.

In this sample, this clonotype turned up a few times. The chain has TRBV29-1 and TRBJ2-1, with D unresolved. CDR1 is SQVTM, CDR2 ANQGSEA, per germline. The ends were cut back, 4 bases at V and 4 bases at J, with 11 bases in the middle. The CDR3 is 13 residues long. CDR3 in amino acids: CSVAILGYNEQFF. The CDR3 region has the DNA TGCAGCGTTGCCATATTGGGGTACAATGAGCAGTTCTTC.

At least ten counts were recorded for this clonotype. This chain uses TRBV7-6 with TRBJ2-7; TRBD2 agrees at 10 bases. The CDR3 has 15 amino acids. V lost 3 bases to trimming and J lost 2 bases; unmatched junction nucleotides: 4. In germline, CDR1 is SGHVS, CDR2 FNYEAQ. CDR3 residues: CASSFLAGVTYEQYF. In DNA form, the CDR3 reads TGTGCCAGCAGCTTTCTAGCGGGGGTAACCTACGAGCAGTACTTC.

This clonotype was seen repeatedly, ten times or more. V is TRBV11-3 and J is TRBJ2-1, with 10 bases identical to TRBD2. Germline V lookup: CDR1 SGHNT, CDR2 YENEEA. This CDR3 has 16 residues. V lost 0 bases, J lost 8 bases, and 7 bases stayed unmatched. CDR3 sequence: CASSLDMSGRADEQFF. The CDR3 region has the DNA TGTGCCAGCAGCTTAGATATGAGCGGGAGGGCCGATGAGCAGTTCTTC. The entire variable domain, with the rest obtained from reference TRBV11-3 and TRBJ2-1, is as follows: EAGVVQSPRYKIIEKKQPVAFWCNPISGHNTLYWYLQNLGQGPELLIRYENEEAVDDSQLPKDRFSAERLKGVDSTLKIQPAELGDSAVYLCASSLDMSGRADEQFFGPGTRLTVL.

In its sample, this clonotype was seen many times. The chain links TRBV2 to TRBJ1-5; D is ambiguous. CDR3 length: 11 residues. Germline CDR1 is SNHLY and CDR2 is FYNNEI. V shed 9 bases and J shed 5 bases, with 8 bases lying between them. The chain's CDR3 is CARHFYQPQHF. CDR3 nucleotide sequence: TGTGCCAGACATTTCTATCAGCCCCAGCATTTT.

This clonotype was recorded at least ten times. The rearrangement uses TRBV5-1 and TRBJ1-2; TRBD1 might be the D (6 bases). CDR3 size: 14 residues. CDR1 and CDR2 from the germline V gene are SGHRS and YFSETQ. Trimming took 4 bases from V and 8 from J, leaving 18 bases between them. CDR3 in amino acids: CASSNQQGVDGYTF. Written as DNA, the CDR3 is TGCGCCAGCAGCAACCAACAGGGTGTTGACGGCTACACCTTC.

Ten or more counts support this clonotype. This sequence joins TRBV14 and TRBJ1-1; possibly TRBD1 for D (5 bases). Germline-derived CDR1 and CDR2 are SGHDN and FVKESK. The CDR3 is made up of 16 amino acids. The ends were cut back, 0 bases at V and 2 bases at J, with 13 bases in the middle. CDR3 loop: CASSQDSGTANTEAFF. CDR3 nucleotide sequence: TGTGCCAGCAGCCAAGACTCCGGGACGGCTAACACTGAAGCTTTCTTT.

This clonotype showed up many times. The V gene is TRBV9, the J gene TRBJ2-7, with D unresolved. This CDR3 spans 14 amino acids. Germline loops: CDR1 SGDLS, CDR2 YYNGEE. The germline V and J ends were trimmed by 2 bases and 3 bases, with 12 bases remaining between them. This chain's CDR3 is CASSVGSRSYEQYF. CDR3 sequence (DNA): TGTGCCAGCAGCGTGGGTTCGCGGAGCTACGAGCAGTACTTC.

This clonotype has ten or more counts. This chain connects TRBV3-1 to TRBJ1-1; the D is unclear. The CDR3 runs to 13 residues. V was trimmed by 4 bases and J by 3 bases, leaving 9 bases between them. Germline V CDR1 and CDR2: LGHDT, YNNKEL (reference sequence). CDR3 amino acids: CASSPLWDTEAFF. CDR3 bases: TGTGCCAGCAGCCCCCTTTGGGACACTGAAGCTTTCTTT.

The chain carries TRBV28 and TRBJ2-7, with D unclear. V was shortened by 3 bases and J by 1 base, with 7 bases between the two germline ends. Germline V gene lookup returns CDR1 MDHEN and CDR2 SYDVKM. The CDR3 sequence is 13 residues long. CDR3 protein: CASSFSQSYEQYF. CDR3 DNA: TGTGCCAGCAGTTTTAGTCAATCCTACGAGCAGTACTTC.

This clonotype occurred a few times. The chain is built from TRBV5-1 and TRBJ1-1; no clear D gene. CDR1 and CDR2 (germline): SGHRS, YFSETQ. V was clipped by 4 bases and J by 8 bases, with 12 bases between them. The CDR3 loop spans 12 amino acids. In DNA, the CDR3 is TGCGCCAGCAGCCCAGGTCGGTCAGAAGCTTTCTTT. Its translation: CASSPGRSEAFF.

This clonotype was observed at least ten times. V and J are TRBV5-1 and TRBJ2-2; TRBD2 agrees at 11 bases. The germline V gene encodes CDR1 SGHRS and CDR2 YFSETQ. The CDR3 sequence is 17 residues long. With V trimmed by 2 bases and J by 1 base, 4 bases remained unmatched. For the CDR3, the DNA is TGCGCCAGCAGCTTACTAGCGGGAGCGGTGAACACCGGGGAGCTGTTTTTT. This sequence encodes CASSLLAGAVNTGELFF.

The table lists this clonotype with a few counts. This rearrangement joins TRBV19 to TRBJ2-7; D unclear. Germline CDR1 LNHDA, CDR2 SQIVND (reference sequence). V lost 4 bases to trimming and J lost 3 bases, with 19 bases between them. The CDR3 covers 16 residues. The DNA of the CDR3 is TGTGCCAGTAGTAAAGTTTTCGACTCTCGACTCTACGAGCAGTACTTC. This sequence encodes CASSKVFDSRLYEQYF.

This clonotype has ten or more counts. This chain links TRBV5-6 with TRBJ2-5; 7 positions agree with TRBD1. From germline, CDR1 is SGHDT and CDR2 YYEEEE. V was clipped by 4 bases and J by 2 bases; unmatched bases: 5. The CDR3 is 14 amino acids. For the CDR3, the DNA is TGTGCCAGCAGCGGGGACAGCCAACAAGAGACCCAGTACTTC. It codes for CASSGDSQQETQYF.

This clonotype was seen ten or more times. The chain joins TRBV7-8 to TRBJ2-1, with D maybe TRBD1 (5 bases). Germline V lookup: CDR1 SGHVS, CDR2 FQNEAQ. CDR3 length: 11 amino acids. V was pared by 8 bases and J by 9 bases, with 11 bases between. CDR3 in amino acids: CASHRNGEQFF. CDR3 bases: TGTGCCAGCCACAGGAACGGTGAGCAGTTCTTC.

The chain links TRBV20-1 to TRBJ2-5; D remains unclear. The CDR3 consists of 13 residues. Trimming took 6 bases from V and 5 from J, leaving 16 bases between them. CDR1 DFQATT and CDR2 SNEGSKA come from the germline V gene (reference sequence). The CDR3 reads CSARQWDRETQYF. The CDR3 coding sequence is TGCAGTGCCAGACAATGGGATCGGGAGACCCAGTACTTC.